One and the same sample provided the 13 T cell receptor beta chains below, sequenced in a study of cytomegalovirus exposure and HLA in healthy donors. TCRdb's copy holds only in-frame clones and misses some; the assay was immunoSEQ multiplex PCR. In the table there are around 69,000 clones, 96% of which are singletons. Sequenced material: PBMCs. The source is a woman in her late teens or twenties in good health and CMV-seropositive.

This clone was seen a single time. The V call is TRBV7-2, the J call TRBJ2-7; D is undetermined. Per the germline V gene, CDR1 is SGHTA and CDR2 is FQGNSA. This CDR3 is built from 12 residues. Trimming took 5 bases from V and 0 from J, leaving 5 bases between them. CDR3 DNA sequence: TGTGCCAGCAGCGAGAGCTCCTACGAGCAGTACTTC. Its translation: CASSESSYEQYF.

A word on this clone: The identical CDR3 is also encoded by other nucleotide sequences in the sample. The chain has TRBV28 and TRBJ2-2, with D tentatively TRBD2 (6 bases). Germline V lookup: CDR1 MDHEN, CDR2 SYDVKM. This CDR3 region has 14 residues. The V end was cut by 3 bases, the J end by 4 bases, with 9 bases between. CDR3 residues: CASSLLAPTGELFF. In nucleotides, the CDR3 is TGTGCCAGCAGTTTGCTAGCGCCCACCGGGGAGCTGTTTTTT.

The gene calls are TRBV6-4 and TRBJ2-3; 7 positions agree with TRBD1. There are 14 residues in the CDR3. Losses at the gene ends were 2 bases for V and 4 bases for J; bases not matched to a gene: 3. CDR1 and CDR2 from the germline V gene are MRHNA and SNTAGT. The CDR3: CASSDETGPDTQYF. The CDR3 DNA reads as TGTGCCAGCAGTGACGAGACAGGGCCAGATACGCAGTATTTT.

The chain employs TRBV7-9 and TRBJ2-3, with a possible D match to TRBD2 (5 bases). Trimming pared 0 bases from V and 4 bases from J, leaving 11 bases between. In germline, CDR1 is SEHNR, CDR2 FQNEAQ (reference sequence). The CDR3 runs 15 residues. In DNA form, the CDR3 reads TGTGCCAGCAGCTTAGCGGGAGCGGAAGCAGATACGCAGTATTTT. Translated: CASSLAGAEADTQYF.

In the case of this clone: Other nucleotide sequences from this sample produce the same CDR3. The V and J genes are TRBV7-2 and TRBJ2-7, with D possibly TRBD1 on 6 matching bases. Trimming removed 1 base at V and 3 bases at J, with 10 bases between. Germline V gene data show CDR1 as SGHTA and CDR2 as FQGNSA. This CDR3 is 14 amino acids long. CDR3 residues: CASSLGGPNYEQYF. DNA of the CDR3: TGTGCCAGCAGCTTAGGGGGGCCGAACTACGAGCAGTACTTC.

V gene TRBV5-4 combines with J gene TRBJ2-3, with 11 bases fitting TRBD2. Germline-derived CDR1 and CDR2 are SGHNT and YYREEE (reference sequence). This CDR3 contains 15 residues. J lost 3 bases, V lost 3 bases, and 3 bases had no gene match. This CDR3 is CASSWGLAETDTQYF. In DNA, the CDR3 is TGTGCCAGCAGCTGGGGACTAGCGGAGACAGATACGCAGTATTTT.

The gene calls are TRBV7-9 and TRBJ2-7; 7 bases line up with TRBD1. Germline CDR1 reads SEHNR; CDR2 reads FQNEAQ (reference sequence). The CDR3 is 14 amino acids. V trimming: 2 bases; J trimming: 4 bases; junction bases outside the gene matches: 5. CDR3 DNA: TGTGCCAGCAGCTTACGTGGGACAGAATACGAGCAGTACTTC. This gives the protein CASSLRGTEYEQYF.

The chain employs TRBV5-6 and TRBJ2-2; 8 nucleotides agree with TRBD1. The CDR3 runs to 16 residues. V shed 2 bases, J shed 5 bases, and the junction held 8 bases outside the gene matches. Germline CDR1 reads SGHDT; CDR2 reads YYEEEE. The CDR3 DNA follows: TGTGCCAGCAGCTTACCCCAGGGGGCGCGGACCGGGGAGCTGTTTTTT. It specifies CASSLPQGARTGELFF.

The V gene is TRBV11-2, the J gene TRBJ1-1, with 8 bases fitting TRBD1. The CDR3 runs to 14 residues. Per germline, CDR1 SGHAT and CDR2 FQNNGV. V shed 5 bases and J 5 bases; nucleotides not matched to a gene: 7. The CDR3 sequence: CASSLGQGKTEAFF. Here the CDR3 DNA reads TGTGCCAGCAGCCTTGGACAGGGAAAAACTGAAGCTTTCTTT.

J is TRBJ2-1 and V is TRBV21-1; the table's D call TRBD2 went unverified against the DNA. TRBV21-1 is a pseudogene. This CDR3 spans 18 amino acids. The chain's CDR3 is CASSNMFAAISSYNEQFF. The DNA for the CDR3 is TGTGCCAGCAGCAATATGTTCGCGGCCATTAGCTCCTACAATGAGCAGTTCTTC.

V and J are TRBV9 and TRBJ2-5; 13 bases fit TRBD2. After removal of 4 bases from V and 5 bases from J, the junction contained 2 bases not matched to a gene. The CDR3 extends over 14 amino acids. Germline lookup yields CDR1 SGDLS and CDR2 YYNGEE. CDR3 sequence (DNA): TGTGCCAGCAGCTGGGGACTAGCGGGGGAGACCCAGTACTTC. Translation: CASSWGLAGETQYF.

The V gene is TRBV6-5, the J gene TRBJ2-7, with D tentatively TRBD2 (6 bases). V was pared by 0 bases and J by 0 bases, with 9 bases between. This CDR3 comprises 15 residues. The germline gives CDR1 MNHEY, CDR2 SVGAGI. Here the CDR3 reads CASSYSSSDSYEQYF. For the CDR3, the DNA is TGTGCCAGCAGTTACTCATCTAGCGACTCCTACGAGCAGTACTTC.

The rearrangement uses TRBV9 and TRBJ2-7; D might be TRBD1 (7 bases). Germline V CDR1 and CDR2: SGDLS, YYNGEE. The CDR3 is 15 residues long. Trimming removed 0 bases from V and 4 bases from J, with 14 bases in between. The CDR3 loop is CASSVAGDRGYEQYF. As DNA, the CDR3 is TGTGCCAGCAGCGTAGCGGGGGACAGAGGATACGAGCAGTACTTC. Filled out from reference TRBV9 and TRBJ2-7, the complete variable domain reads DSGVTQTPKHLITATGQRVTLRCSPRSGDLSVYWYQQSLDQGLQFLIQYYNGEERAKGNILERFSAQQFPDLHSELNLSSLELGDSALYFCASSVAGDRGYEQYFGPGTRLTVT.